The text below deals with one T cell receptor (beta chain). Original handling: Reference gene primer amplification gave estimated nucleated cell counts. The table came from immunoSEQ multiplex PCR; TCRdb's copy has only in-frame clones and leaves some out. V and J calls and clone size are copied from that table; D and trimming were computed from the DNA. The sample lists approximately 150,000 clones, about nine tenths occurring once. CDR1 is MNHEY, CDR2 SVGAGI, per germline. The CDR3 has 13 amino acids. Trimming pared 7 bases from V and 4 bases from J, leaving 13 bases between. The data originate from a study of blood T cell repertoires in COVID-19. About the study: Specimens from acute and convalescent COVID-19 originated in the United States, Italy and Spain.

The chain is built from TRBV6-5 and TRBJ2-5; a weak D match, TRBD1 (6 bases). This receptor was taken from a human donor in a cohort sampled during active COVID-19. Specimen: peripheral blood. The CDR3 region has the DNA TGTGCCAGCATTCCCGGACAGTTAGAGACCCAGTACTTC. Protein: CASIPGQLETQYF.